The 28 T cell receptor beta chains below were found in one sample sequenced in a study of T cells in Graves' hyperthyroidism and ophthalmopathy. RNA transcripts were the template for amplifying TCR beta CDR3 regions. The HTBI set primed first-round TCR CDR3 RT-PCR. TCRdb re-analysed the multiplex PCR reads in MiXCR, keeping a single row per CDR3 protein. The sample contains 500,000 to 650,000 distinct CDR3 sequences, about 15% of which appear only once. The sequencing input was blood. These receptors were collected from a woman aged 45-65 years with Graves' ophthalmopathy.

This clonotype was seen repeatedly, ten times or more. The V call is TRBV12-3 or TRBV12-4, the J call TRBJ2-1, with D unclear. This CDR3 contains 12 residues. V was shortened by 5 bases and J by 5 bases, with 7 bases between the two germline ends. The CDR3 DNA is TGTGCCAGCAGTCCAGATAACAATGAGCAGTTCTTC. Protein product: CASSPDNNEQFF.

This clonotype was counted a few times. The chain links TRBV20-1 to TRBJ1-3; D gene unclear. Trimming pared 4 bases from V and 0 bases from J, leaving 7 bases between. This CDR3 contains 13 residues. Germline-derived CDR1 and CDR2 are DFQATT and SNEGSKA (reference sequence). In nucleotides, the CDR3 is TGCAGTGCTACGGTTGACTCTGGAAACACCATATATTTT. Translated, it gives CSATVDSGNTIYF.

In nucleotides, the CDR3 is TGTGCCAGCAGCTTTAAGAGGATTTTAGCGGGAGGGGGGGATCCGGAGTTCTTC. Encoded protein: CASSFKRILAGGGDPEFF. The chain has TRBV7-9 and TRBJ2-1; the match to TRBD2 covers 11 bases. Germline V CDR1 and CDR2: SEHNR, FQNEAQ (reference sequence). CDR3 length: 18 residues. Trimming cost V 3 bases and J 14 bases; bases outside gene matches: 21.

This clonotype was seen more than once but under ten times. The chain combines TRBV7-2 with TRBJ2-7; D unclear. V was clipped by 5 bases and J by 7 bases, with 18 bases between them. Germline-derived CDR1 and CDR2 are SGHTA and FQGNSA. The CDR3 has 14 residues. CDR3: CASSPRWDLREQYF. CDR3 DNA: TGTGCCAGCAGCCCGCGATGGGATCTGCGAGAGCAGTACTTC. The full variable domain, its missing parts supplied by reference TRBV7-2 and TRBJ2-7, is GAGVSQSPSNKVTEKGKDVELRCDPISGHTALYWYRQSLGQGLEFLIYFQGNSAPDKSGLPSDRFSAERTGGSVSTLTIQRTQQEDSAVYLCASSPRWDLREQYFGPGTRLTVT.

The CDR3 reads CASSQLTGTGANVLTF. In DNA form, the CDR3 reads TGCGCCAGCAGCCAATTAACGGGTACTGGGGCCAACGTCCTGACTTTC. The genes are TRBV4-1 and TRBJ2-6; D remains ambiguous. Trimming removed 2 bases from V and 2 bases from J, with 10 bases in between. Germline V gene lookup returns CDR1 MGHRA and CDR2 YSYEKL. There are 16 residues in the CDR3.

The chain combines TRBV4-3 with TRBJ2-1, with 8 positions matching TRBD2. CDR3 size: 16 residues. Germline-derived CDR1 and CDR2 are LGHNA and YSLEER. The V gene end was trimmed by 8 bases and the J gene end by 6 bases; junction bases not matched to a gene: 15. The CDR3 nucleotides read TGCGCCAGCCTGCCACGGGAGAACGGGAGGGCCAATGAGCAGTTCTTC. Encoded protein: CASLPRENGRANEQFF.

This clonotype was found many times. The chain joins TRBV5-1 to TRBJ1-1; no firm D call. V was cut by 0 bases and J by 1 base, with 7 bases left in between. Per germline, CDR1 SGHRS and CDR2 YFSETQ. This CDR3 contains 14 residues. In nucleotides, the CDR3 is TGCGCCAGCAGCTTGGTTCTGACGAACACTGAAGCTTTCTTT. It yields the protein CASSLVLTNTEAFF.

The chain has TRBV7-3 and TRBJ1-4; D possibly corresponds to TRBD1 (5 bases). V was cut by 2 bases and J by 5 bases, with 12 bases left in between. CDR1 and CDR2 from the germline V gene are SGHTA and FQGTGA. The CDR3 has 15 residues. This CDR3 is CASSLERGYNEKLFF. For the CDR3, the DNA is TGTGCCAGCAGCTTAGAGAGGGGTTACAATGAAAAACTGTTTTTT.

In this sample, this clonotype turned up many times. CDR3 nucleotide sequence: TGTGCCAGCAGCCAAGCAATCTACACTGAAGCTTTCTTT. Its protein is CASSQAIYTEAFF. The V call is TRBV14, the J call TRBJ1-1; D unresolved. The length of the CDR3 is 13 residues. The V gene's germline CDR1 is SGHDN and CDR2 FVKESK. V lost 1 base, J lost 3 bases, and 6 bases lay in between.

This clonotype was recorded many times. The CDR3 loop is CASRKPGTGYNEQYF. DNA for the CDR3: TGTGCCAGCAGAAAACCCGGGACAGGCTATAACGAGCAGTACTTC. V gene TRBV6-1 combines with J gene TRBJ2-7; 8 bases agree with TRBD1. Unmatched junction bases numbered 12, after V lost 6 bases and J lost 5 bases. The CDR3 runs 15 residues. Germline CDR1 reads MNHNS; CDR2 reads SASEGT.

The V call is TRBV3-1, the J call TRBJ2-5; 9 positions match TRBD2. V lost 4 bases and J lost 5; bases outside the gene matches: 11. This CDR3 comprises 16 residues. From germline, CDR1 is LGHDT and CDR2 YNNKEL (reference sequence). The DNA of the CDR3 is TGTGCCAGCAGCCGAGATAGCGGGAGTTCTTGGGAGACCCAGTACTTC. Translating it yields CASSRDSGSSWETQYF.

This clonotype has only a few counts. V gene TRBV5-1 combines with J gene TRBJ1-1; D not resolved. The CDR3 has 13 amino acids. CDR1 and CDR2 from the germline V gene are SGHRS and YFSETQ. Trimming cost V 5 bases and J 4 bases, with 12 bases left between them. In DNA form, the CDR3 reads TGCGCCAGCAGGACATGGGCGGGCACTGAAGCTTTCTTT. It is translated as CASRTWAGTEAFF.

The rearrangement uses TRBV12-3 or TRBV12-4 and TRBJ2-7; D not certain. This CDR3 is built from 12 residues. Trimming removed 3 bases at V and 2 bases at J, with 5 bases between. The CDR3 protein is CASSFRTYEQYF. CDR3 coding DNA: TGTGCCAGCAGTTTCAGGACCTACGAGCAGTACTTC.

J is TRBJ2-3 and V is TRBV9, with 14 bases lining up with TRBD2. The germline gives CDR1 SGDLS, CDR2 YYNGEE. Unmatched junction bases numbered 5, after V lost 3 bases and J lost 5 bases. CDR3 length: 16 amino acids. The CDR3 region has the DNA TGTGCCAGCAGCGAAAAAGGACTAGCGGGAGGAGATACGCAGTATTTT. Amino acid sequence: CASSEKGLAGGDTQYF. Complete variable domain (other parts from reference TRBV9 and TRBJ2-3): DSGVTQTPKHLITATGQRVTLRCSPRSGDLSVYWYQQSLDQGLQFLIQYYNGEERAKGNILERFSAQQFPDLHSELNLSSLELGDSALYFCASSEKGLAGGDTQYFGPGTRLTVL.

This rearrangement joins TRBV6-2 or TRBV6-3 to TRBJ2-7; D is perhaps TRBD1 (6 bases). Trimming shortened V by 6 bases and J by 3 bases, and 15 bases separated the two germline ends. CDR1 and CDR2 (germline): MNHEY, SVGEGT. CDR3 size: 14 residues. Here the CDR3 reads CASRNRDPYYEQYF. CDR3 bases: TGTGCCAGCAGAAACAGGGACCCCTACTACGAGCAGTACTTC.

This chain connects TRBV3-1 to TRBJ2-5, with TRBD2 identical over 8 bases. V shed 4 bases and J 2 bases; nucleotides not matched to a gene: 6. The germline V gene has CDR1 LGHDT and CDR2 YNNKEL (reference sequence). The CDR3 is 15 amino acids. DNA for the CDR3: TGTGCCAGCAGCCGGGGACTAGGACCTCAAGAGACCCAGTACTTC. Amino acids: CASSRGLGPQETQYF.

The table lists this clonotype with many counts. The CDR3 DNA follows: TGTGCCAGCAGTTCGGTGAGGGGATTGGCCACTGAAGCTTTCTTT. Protein: CASSSVRGLATEAFF. The chain joins TRBV28 to TRBJ1-1, with a weak D call TRBD1 (5 bases). This CDR3 spans 15 amino acids. Trimming shortened V by 4 bases and J by 4 bases, and 16 bases separated the two germline ends. Germline CDR1 MDHEN, CDR2 SYDVKM.

This clonotype has just a few counts. The V and J genes are TRBV7-9 and TRBJ1-5, with 7 bases fitting TRBD1. The CDR3 spans 14 residues. With V trimmed by 5 bases and J by 5 bases, 6 bases remained unmatched. Per the germline V gene, CDR1 is SEHNR and CDR2 is FQNEAQ (reference sequence). The CDR3 is CASSHRGAHQPQHF. Written as DNA, the CDR3 is TGTGCCAGCAGCCACAGGGGCGCGCATCAGCCCCAGCATTTT.

This clonotype was seen a handful of times. The chain carries TRBV20-1 and TRBJ2-7; 11 bases align to TRBD2. Looked up from germline, CDR1 is DFQATT and CDR2 is SNEGSKA (reference sequence). This CDR3 comprises 13 residues. CDR3 residues: CSSPGLADYEQYF. The CDR3 DNA is TGCAGCTCCCCGGGACTAGCGGATTACGAGCAGTACTTC.

This clonotype was counted at least ten times. The J gene is TRBJ2-7, the V gene TRBV11-1; D remains ambiguous. Trimming took off 0 bases at V and 3 bases at J, with 6 bases between the two ends. The germline V gene encodes CDR1 SGHAT and CDR2 FQDESV (reference sequence). The CDR3 length is 13 residues. CDR3 loop: CASSLAFHYEQYF. CDR3 coding DNA: TGTGCCAGCAGCTTAGCATTTCACTACGAGCAGTACTTC. The full variable domain, completed using reference TRBV11-1 and TRBJ2-7, is EAEVAQSPRYKITEKSQAVAFWCDPISGHATLYWYRQILGQGPELLVQFQDESVVDDSQLPKDRFSAERLKGVDSTLKIQPAELGDSAMYLCASSLAFHYEQYFGPGTRLTVT.

This clonotype was observed many times. This chain's CDR3 is CSVDFWTSDYNEQFF. CDR3 DNA sequence: TGCAGCGTTGATTTCTGGACTAGCGACTACAATGAGCAGTTCTTC. This rearrangement joins TRBV29-1 to TRBJ2-1, with 9 nucleotides matching TRBD2. The V gene end was trimmed by 3 bases and the J gene end by 3 bases; junction bases not matched to a gene: 6. The length of the CDR3 is 15 residues. The germline gives CDR1 SQVTM, CDR2 ANQGSEA.

This clonotype was recorded at least ten times. The rearrangement uses TRBV18 and TRBJ1-2; D gene uncertain. CDR1 and CDR2 (germline): KGHSH, LQKENI. The V gene lost 2 bases and the J gene lost 8 bases, with 15 bases spanning the gap. The CDR3 runs 14 residues. In DNA form, the CDR3 reads TGTGCCAGCTCACCAACCACCCCCAGAGTCGGCTACACCTTC. Its protein is CASSPTTPRVGYTF.

A word on this clonotype: An end of the junction differs from the germline gene, which may be a read error. The chain uses TRBV20-1 and TRBJ2-1, with 7 bases that match TRBD2. CDR3 length equals 16 residues. Germline V CDR1 and CDR2: DFQATT, SNEGSKA (reference sequence). The CDR3 DNA reads TGCAGTGCGAGAGACACCGGGGCGGGAGTTGGCAATGAGCAGTTCTTC. Protein product: CSARDTGAGVGNEQFF.

This rearrangement joins TRBV29-1 to TRBJ2-1; no clear D. V shed 4 bases and J shed 14 bases, with 9 bases lying between them. CDR3 length: 9 residues. The V gene's germline CDR1 is SQVTM and CDR2 ANQGSEA. This CDR3 reads CSVATGKFF. The CDR3 region has the DNA TGCAGCGTTGCTACTGGGAAGTTCTTC.

This clonotype was counted at least ten times. The chain has TRBV24-1 and TRBJ2-1; 10 nucleotides match TRBD2. The V gene's germline CDR1 is KGHDR and CDR2 SFDVKD. The V segment lost 4 bases and the J segment 6 bases; nucleotides outside the gene matches: 8. The CDR3 has 16 residues. CDR3 sequence: CATSDRLLAGANEQFF. Written as DNA, the CDR3 is TGTGCCACCAGTGACCGACTTCTAGCGGGAGCCAATGAGCAGTTCTTC.

This clonotype has ten or more counts. The chain is built from TRBV11-2 and TRBJ2-1; TRBD2 aligns across 8 bases. Germline V gives CDR1 SGHAT, CDR2 FQNNGV. The CDR3 covers 13 residues. J was trimmed by 4 bases and V by 10 bases; bases with no gene match: 6. The CDR3 DNA reads TGTGCCACCGGGACTAGGCCTTACAATGAGCAGTTCTTC. It encodes CATGTRPYNEQFF.

Of note for this clonotype: A read error may explain this, as a much larger clone is one base away. The genes are TRBV12-3 or TRBV12-4 and TRBJ2-3; TRBD1 agrees at 8 bases. The CDR3 has 16 residues. In DNA form, the CDR3 reads TGTGCCAGCAGTTTGGGCAGGGGGCATGGCACAGATACGCAGTGTTTT. This sequence encodes CASSLGRGHGTDTQCF.

This clonotype was seen at least ten times. The CDR3 DNA is TGTGCCAGCTCACCTCGTTTCCGGGAGGGGACAGATACGCAGTATTTT. Its protein product is CASSPRFREGTDTQYF. This sequence joins TRBV18 and TRBJ2-3; TRBD2 matches at 8 bases. Looked up from germline, CDR1 is KGHSH and CDR2 is LQKENI. CDR3 size: 16 residues. The trim removed 3 bases at V and 3 bases at J, leaving 8 bases unmatched.